This T cell receptor (beta chain) stems from a study of T cell repertoires in cytomegalovirus infection. Study-level points and caveats: Dominant in the ex vivo response were TCR beta clonotypes restricted by HLA-C and specific for CMV.

TCRdb called the reads again in MiXCR, with one record for every CDR3 protein. The sample holds around 99,000 distinct CDR3 sequences, under 30% seen once. This clonotype was found a few times. Antigen specificity is unknown. This receptor was taken from a human donor in good health (CMV status not recorded). Some clones in this sample may be carry-over from other donors' samples. The sequences come from CD8+ T cells from cultured PBMCs, collected from culture after CMV antigen stimulation.

The CDR3 region is CASSLSRGSPLHF. For the CDR3, the DNA is TGTGCCAGCAGTTTATCAAGGGGTTCACCCCTCCACTTT. The chain combines TRBV27 with TRBJ1-6; maybe TRBD1 (5 bases). The CDR3 totals 13 residues. V lost 0 bases and J lost 9, with 6 bases in between. Germline CDR1 reads MNHEY; CDR2 reads SMNVEV (reference sequence).